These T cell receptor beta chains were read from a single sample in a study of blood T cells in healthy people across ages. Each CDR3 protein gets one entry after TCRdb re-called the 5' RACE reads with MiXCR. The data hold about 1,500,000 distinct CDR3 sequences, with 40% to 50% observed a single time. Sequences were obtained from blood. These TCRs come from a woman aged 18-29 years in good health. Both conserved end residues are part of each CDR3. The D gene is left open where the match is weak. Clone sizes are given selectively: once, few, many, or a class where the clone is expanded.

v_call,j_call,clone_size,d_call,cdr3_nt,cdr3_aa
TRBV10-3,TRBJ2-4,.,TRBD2,TGTGCCATCAGTGAAATACTAGCGGGAGACGCCTCAGCCAAAAACATTCAGTACTTC,CAISEILAGDASAKNIQYF
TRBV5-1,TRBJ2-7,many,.,TGCGCCAGCAGCTTGGTTGCGGGGAGCTCCTACGAGCAGTACTTC,CASSLVAGSSYEQYF
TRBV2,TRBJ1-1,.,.,TGTGCCAGAGAGGGGGGGAATGAAGCTTTCTTT,CAREGGNEAFF
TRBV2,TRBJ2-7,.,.,TGTACCAGCAGTGATTCAAGGTACAACGAGCAGTACTTC,CTSSDSRYNEQYF
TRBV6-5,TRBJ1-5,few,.,TGTGCCAGCAGTTACGCAGGGACCCAGCCCCAGCATTTT,CASSYAGTQPQHF
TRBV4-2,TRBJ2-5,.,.,TGTGCCAGCAGCCAATCCACCGGCGGCGGGGCGATACAAGAGACCCAGTACTTC,CASSQSTGGGAIQETQYF
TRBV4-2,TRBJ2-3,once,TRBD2,TGTGCCAGCAGCTCCTCTGGGCTAGCGGGAGGTAGGAGCACAGATACGCAGTATTTT,CASSSSGLAGGRSTDTQYF
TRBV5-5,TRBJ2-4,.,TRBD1,TGTGCCAGCAGCTTGGCCCTCGGAGACAGGGCCCAAAACATTCAGTACTTC,CASSLALGDRAQNIQYF
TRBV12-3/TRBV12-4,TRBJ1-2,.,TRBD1,TGTGCCAGCAGTTTAGAGGGGGCCCTCTATGGCTACACCTTC,CASSLEGALYGYTF
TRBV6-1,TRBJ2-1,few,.,TGTGCCAGCAGGGTCGGTGGGGGTTCCTACAATGAGCAGTTCTTC,CASRVGGGSYNEQFF
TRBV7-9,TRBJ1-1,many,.,TGTGCCAGCAGCCCCGGCACTTTGAACACTGAAGCTTTCTTT,CASSPGTLNTEAFF
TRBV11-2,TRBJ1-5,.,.,TGTGCCAGCAGCCTCTCGACAGGATCGTGGAATCAGCCCCAGCATTTT,CASSLSTGSWNQPQHF
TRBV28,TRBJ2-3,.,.,TGTGCCAGCAGCCCGGCGGCAGGGGATACAGATACGCAGTATTTT,CASSPAAGDTDTQYF
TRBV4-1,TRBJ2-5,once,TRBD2,TGCGCCGGCAGCCAAGCGGCAGCGGGAGGATATGAGACCCAGTACTTC,CAGSQAAAGGYETQYF
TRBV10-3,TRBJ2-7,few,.,TGTGCCATCAGTGAGTCGACTCTGGAGCAGTACTTC,CAISESTLEQYF
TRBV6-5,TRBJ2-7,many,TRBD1,TGTGCCAGCACTACAGGGGCGGGCTACGAGCAGTACTTC,CASTTGAGYEQYF
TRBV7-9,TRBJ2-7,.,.,TGTGCCAGCAGCCAACCAAACAGAGATTTCTACGAGCAGTACTTC,CASSQPNRDFYEQYF
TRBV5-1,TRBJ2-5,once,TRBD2,TGCGCCACCTTTAGCGGGAGGGTTGGAGAGACCCAGTACTTC,CATFSGRVGETQYF
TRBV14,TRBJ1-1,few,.,TGTGCCAGCAGCCGGGGCGTGGCAGGTATGAACACTGAAGCTTTCTTT,CASSRGVAGMNTEAFF
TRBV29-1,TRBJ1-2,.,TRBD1,TGCAGCGCTTTGGGACAGGGAGTCTATGGCTACACCTTC,CSALGQGVYGYTF
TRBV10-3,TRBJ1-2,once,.,TGTGCCATCAGTGACAAGGGAGACTATGACTACACCTTC,CAISDKGDYDYTF
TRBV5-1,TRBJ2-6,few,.,TGCGCCAGCAGCCCGAACCCAGGGACCGGGGCCAACGTCCTGACTTTC,CASSPNPGTGANVLTF
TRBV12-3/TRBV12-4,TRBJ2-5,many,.,TGTGCCAGCAGTTTAGGAGGGACACGGAGACACCAAGAGACCCAGTACTTC,CASSLGGTRRHQETQYF
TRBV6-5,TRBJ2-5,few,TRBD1,TGTGCCAGTAAGACAGGGAACATTGGGGAGACCCAGTACTTC,CASKTGNIGETQYF
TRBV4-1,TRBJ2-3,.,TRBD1,TGCGCCAGCAGCCAGCCGGGACAGAGAGATACGCAGTATTTT,CASSQPGQRDTQYF
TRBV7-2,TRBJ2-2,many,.,TGTGCCAGCAGCTTCCACCCCCCACACGGCACCGGGGAGCTGTTTTTT,CASSFHPPHGTGELFF
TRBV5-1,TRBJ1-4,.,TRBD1,TGCGCCAGCAGCCGGAGCGACAGGGAGGAGGAAAAACTGTTTTTT,CASSRSDREEEKLFF
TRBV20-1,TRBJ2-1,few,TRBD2,TGCAGTGCTAGAGGGGCTAGCGGGAGGGTATACAATGAGCAGTTCTTC,CSARGASGRVYNEQFF
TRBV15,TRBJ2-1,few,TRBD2,TGTGCCACCAGCAGGGGACTAGCGGGAGTGGCGCGAAATGAGCAGTTCTTC,CATSRGLAGVARNEQFF
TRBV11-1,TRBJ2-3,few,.,TGTGCCAGCAGCTTGGGGGTCGTGCAAGATACGCAGTATTTT,CASSLGVVQDTQYF
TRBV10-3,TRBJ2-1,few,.,TGTGCCATCAGGGGCTCCGGGACCTCCAACAATGAGCAGTTCTTC,CAIRGSGTSNNEQFF
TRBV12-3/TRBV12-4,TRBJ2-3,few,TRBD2,TGTGCCAGCAGTCCCCAGCGGGAGCGTTCCCATACGCAGTATTTT,CASSPQRERSHTQYF
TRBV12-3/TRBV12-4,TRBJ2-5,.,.,TGTGCCAGCACCTCGTCCGGGACCCTCAATGAGCAGTACTTC,CASTSSGTLNEQYF
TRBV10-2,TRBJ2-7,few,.,TGCGCCAGCAGTGTTCAGAACTACGAGCAGTACTTC,CASSVQNYEQYF
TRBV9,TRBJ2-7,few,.,TGTGCCAGCAGCGTAGGAGCAGGGCACGAGCAGTACTTC,CASSVGAGHEQYF
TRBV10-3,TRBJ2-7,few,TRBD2,TGTGCCATCAGTGAGGGCGCGCGGGAGGGCCGCGAGCAGTACTTC,CAISEGAREGREQYF
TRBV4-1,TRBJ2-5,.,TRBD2,TGTGCCAGCAGCTTACGACTAGCGGGAGGTAGTGAGCAGTACTTC,CASSLRLAGGSEQYF
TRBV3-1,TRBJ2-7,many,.,TGTGCCAGCAGCCAGACCCCCTACGAGCAGTACTTC,CASSQTPYEQYF
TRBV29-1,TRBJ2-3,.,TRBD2,TGCAGCGTTGAAGGACTAGCGGGAGTCAATTATCCGCTGGATACGCAGTATTTT,CSVEGLAGVNYPLDTQYF
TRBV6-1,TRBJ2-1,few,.,TGTGCCAGCAGTGAAGCGCTTGTAATTGGTTCGCCTGGGCATGAGCAGTTCTTC,CASSEALVIGSPGHEQFF
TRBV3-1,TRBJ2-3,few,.,TGTGCCACCAGCGAGTTCCCTAGCGGCACAGATACGCAGTATTTT,CATSEFPSGTDTQYF
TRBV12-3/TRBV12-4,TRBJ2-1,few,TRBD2,TGTGCCAGCAGTACCCGACTAGCGGGGTACAATGAGCAGTTCTTC,CASSTRLAGYNEQFF
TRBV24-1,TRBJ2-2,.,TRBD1,TGTGCCACCAGCCTCTCCGGGACAGGGAACGGCGGGGAGCTGTTTTTT,CATSLSGTGNGGELFF
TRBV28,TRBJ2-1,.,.,TGTGCCGGCAGGCTGATGGGTGGCGATGAGCAGTTCTTC,CAGRLMGGDEQFF
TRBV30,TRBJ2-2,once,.,TGTGCCTGGAGTGGTAGGGTGAGCACCGGGGAGCTGTTTTTT,CAWSGRVSTGELFF
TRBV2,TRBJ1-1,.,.,TGTGCCAGCAACTGGGCCACGACAGGCATAAACACTGAAGCTTTCTTT,CASNWATTGINTEAFF
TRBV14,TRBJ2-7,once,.,TGTGCCAGCAGCCCCACAGGGTGGGACGAGCAGTACTTC,CASSPTGWDEQYF
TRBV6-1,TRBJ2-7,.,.,TGTGCCAGCAGTGAATCCGACACCTACAATGAGCAGTACTTC,CASSESDTYNEQYF
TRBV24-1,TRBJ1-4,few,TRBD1,TGTGCCACCAGTGAACCCGGGACAGGGATGATGTTTTTT,CATSEPGTGMMFF
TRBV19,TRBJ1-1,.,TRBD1,TGTGCCAGTAAACACAGGGACAGGGGAAAACCTGAAGCTTTCTTT,CASKHRDRGKPEAFF
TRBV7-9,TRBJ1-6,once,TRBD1,TGTGCCAGCAGTCGGACAGGGAACAGCTCCTATAATTCACCCCTCCACTTT,CASSRTGNSSYNSPLHF
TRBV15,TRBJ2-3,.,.,TGTGCCACCAGCGAGGGTGAGGGAGGTACGCAGTATTTT,CATSEGEGGTQYF
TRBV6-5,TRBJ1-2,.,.,TGTGCCAGCCGACTACCTGCGGGGGGCTACACCTTC,CASRLPAGGYTF
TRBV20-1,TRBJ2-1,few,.,TGCAGTGCTAGACCCAGAGAGTGGGAGCAGTTCTTC,CSARPREWEQFF
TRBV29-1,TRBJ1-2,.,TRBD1,TGCAGCGCTCGGACAGGGCGAGATGGCTACACCTTC,CSARTGRDGYTF